These 31 T cell receptor beta chains were all obtained from the same sample, sequenced in a study of OX40 agonist ivuxolimab in advanced cancers. Measured with immunoSEQ multiplex PCR; TCRdb has only the in-frame clones, and not every one. Among about 50,000 clones listed, roughly 90% were seen once. Sequencing used CD4+ or CD8+ T cells sorted from blood, obtained in a trial of the OX40 agonist ivuxolimab. These receptors all come from an adult with an advanced solid tumor such as melanoma, head and neck, liver or kidney cancer.

The chain is built from TRBV6-1 and TRBJ2-7; D call uncertain. CDR1 is MNHNS and CDR2 is SASEGT in the germline V gene. CDR3 size: 14 residues. The V end was cut by 10 bases, the J end by 9 bases, with 25 bases between. This CDR3 is CATLTLTRTRVQYF. The CDR3 coding sequence is TGTGCCACCCTGACACTCACTCGCACGCGTGTGCAGTACTTC.

The chain combines TRBV6-5 with TRBJ1-3; TRBD1 agrees at 7 bases. Germline lookup yields CDR1 MNHEY and CDR2 SVGAGI. This CDR3 comprises 14 residues. V shed 5 bases, J shed 2 bases, and the junction held 3 bases outside the gene matches. The chain's CDR3 is CASSLTGAGNTIYF. The CDR3 region has the DNA TGTGCCAGCAGTCTTACAGGGGCTGGAAACACCATATATTTT.

V and J are TRBV30 and TRBJ1-1; 8 bases line up with TRBD1. Germline lookup yields CDR1 GTSNPN and CDR2 SVGIG (reference sequence). The CDR3 has 13 amino acids. After removal of 4 bases from V and 1 base from J, the junction contained 2 bases not matched to a gene. CDR3 sequence: CAWTGGSNTEAFF. The CDR3 region has the DNA TGTGCCTGGACAGGGGGCTCGAACACTGAAGCTTTCTTT.

The gene calls are TRBV10-3 and TRBJ2-1, with D possibly matching TRBD2 (5 bases). Trimming pared 9 bases from V and 5 bases from J, leaving 14 bases between. The CDR3 runs 13 residues. Per germline, CDR1 ENHRY and CDR2 SYGVKD. The CDR3 nucleotides read TGTGCCATGATGTCCGGGATTAACAATGAGCAGTTCTTC. This gives the protein CAMMSGINNEQFF.

J is TRBJ1-3 and V is TRBV9, with D unclear. The CDR3 has 13 amino acids. CDR1 and CDR2 (germline): SGDLS, YYNGEE. V lost 2 bases and J 3 bases, leaving 6 bases between the germline ends. The CDR3 is CASSVQLGNTIYF. As DNA, the CDR3 is TGTGCCAGCAGCGTTCAGCTTGGAAACACCATATATTTT.

Only a few counts were recorded for this clone. V and J are TRBV29-1 and TRBJ2-3, with D perhaps matching TRBD2 (5 bases). CDR1 and CDR2 from the germline V gene are SQVTM and ANQGSEA. The CDR3 extends over 11 amino acids. V was pared by 3 bases and J by 5 bases, with 6 bases between. CDR3 sequence: CSVDAGDTQYF. CDR3 nucleotide sequence: TGCAGCGTTGATGCGGGAGATACGCAGTATTTT.

The gene calls are TRBV7-6 and TRBJ1-3, with TRBD1 as a possible D gene (5 bases). Germline CDR1 is SGHVS and CDR2 is FNYEAQ. The CDR3 runs to 16 residues. Trimming removed 5 bases at V and 0 bases at J, with 14 bases between. The chain's CDR3 is CASSEGVAYSGNTIYF. As DNA, the CDR3 is TGTGCCAGCAGCGAAGGGGTCGCATACTCTGGAAACACCATATATTTT. Looking up the rest from reference TRBV7-6 and TRBJ1-3 gives the full variable domain: GAGVSQSPRYKVTKRGQDVALRCDPISGHVSLYWYRQALGQGPEFLTYFNYEAQQDKSGLPNDRFSAERPEGSISTLTIQRTEQRDSAMYRCASSEGVAYSGNTIYFGEGSWLTVV.

The chain employs TRBV5-6 and TRBJ1-2; D is undetermined. Germline values: CDR1 SGHDT, CDR2 YYEEEE. V lost 0 bases and J lost 4, with 10 bases in between. CDR3 size: 14 residues. The CDR3 DNA reads TGTGCCAGCAGCTTGGCCTACATGAGCTATGGCTACACCTTC. It encodes CASSLAYMSYGYTF.

This chain joins TRBV5-5 and TRBJ1-1, with no clear D. The CDR3 runs 15 residues. Trimming left V 5 bases short and J 1 base short, with 15 bases between. Germline V gene sequence: CDR1 SGHKS, CDR2 YYEKEE (reference sequence). For the CDR3, the DNA is TGTGCCAGCAGTCCCCGGGCAGTTAGGAACACTGAAGCTTTCTTT. Its translation: CASSPRAVRNTEAFF.

The chain has TRBV4-1 and TRBJ1-1; D might be TRBD1 (5 bases). V lost 4 bases and J lost 0, with 12 bases in between. This CDR3 is 15 amino acids long. The V gene's germline CDR1 is MGHRA and CDR2 YSYEKL. CDR3 in DNA: TGCGCCAGCAGCCCCCCGACAGCTATGAACACTGAAGCTTTCTTT. Amino acids: CASSPPTAMNTEAFF.

Written as DNA, the CDR3 is TGCGCCAGCCCCCAGGGGGCAGGCTACACCTTC. Protein sequence: CASPQGAGYTF. The chain is built from TRBV10-1 and TRBJ1-2, with TRBD1 matching over 8 bases. Per the germline V gene, CDR1 is WNHNN and CDR2 is SYGVQD (reference sequence). After removal of 8 bases from V and 8 bases from J, the junction contained 4 bases not matched to a gene. The CDR3 totals 11 residues.

The CDR3: CASSALIDAPYNEQFF. The CDR3 region has the DNA TGTGCCAGCAGCGCCCTGATAGATGCTCCCTACAATGAGCAGTTCTTC. This sequence joins TRBV9 and TRBJ2-1; no definite D call. Germline V gene data show CDR1 as SGDLS and CDR2 as YYNGEE. There are 16 residues in the CDR3. Trimming shortened V by 3 bases and J by 2 bases, and 15 bases separated the two germline ends. Complete variable domain (other parts from reference TRBV9 and TRBJ2-1): DSGVTQTPKHLITATGQRVTLRCSPRSGDLSVYWYQQSLDQGLQFLIQYYNGEERAKGNILERFSAQQFPDLHSELNLSSLELGDSALYFCASSALIDAPYNEQFFGPGTRLTVL.

The chain joins TRBV10-2 to TRBJ2-4; 9 nucleotides agree with TRBD1. The CDR3 has 14 amino acids. The V gene end was trimmed by 7 bases and the J gene end by 6 bases; junction bases not matched to a gene: 7. Germline V gives CDR1 WSHSY, CDR2 SAAADI. CDR3 residues: CASNEQGAGNIQYF. DNA for the CDR3: TGCGCCAGCAATGAACAGGGGGCGGGAAACATTCAGTACTTC.

This sequence joins TRBV10-3 and TRBJ2-7; no reliable D call. The CDR3 runs 13 residues. Per germline, CDR1 ENHRY and CDR2 SYGVKD. The V gene lost 2 bases and the J gene lost 2 bases, with 7 bases spanning the gap. CDR3 in amino acids: CAISEPLTYEQYF. The CDR3 nucleotides are TGTGCCATCAGTGAGCCGCTTACCTACGAGCAGTACTTC.

The CDR3 sequence: CAWRGGSAQGGNQPQHF. Here the CDR3 DNA reads TGTGCCTGGAGGGGGGGGTCAGCTCAAGGTGGCAATCAGCCCCAGCATTTT. The chain has TRBV30 and TRBJ1-5, with D perhaps matching TRBD1 (5 bases). Germline assignment: CDR1 GTSNPN and CDR2 SVGIG (reference sequence). Trimming took 3 bases from V and 2 from J, leaving 20 bases between them. The CDR3 is made up of 17 amino acids.

The chain uses TRBV5-1 and TRBJ2-7; 7 bases agree with TRBD1. CDR1 SGHRS and CDR2 YFSETQ come from the germline V gene. The CDR3 length is 14 residues. J was trimmed by 6 bases and V by 4 bases; bases with no gene match: 10. CDR3 sequence (DNA): TGCGCCAGCAGCATTGGACAGGCCGTCTCCGAGCAGTACTTC. This encodes CASSIGQAVSEQYF.

The DNA of the CDR3 is TGTGCCAGCAGTGAATGGGGGACAGGGTCCTACAATGAGCAGTTCTTC. Its translation is CASSEWGTGSYNEQFF. The V call is TRBV25-1, the J call TRBJ2-1, with 9 bases lining up with TRBD1. CDR3 length: 16 amino acids. Germline-derived CDR1 and CDR2 are MGHDK and SYGVNS. The J segment lost 1 base and the V segment lost 1 base, leaving 2 bases of the junction unmatched.

The chain carries TRBV11-3 and TRBJ2-1, with D possibly being TRBD1 or TRBD2 (6 bases each). CDR1 is SGHNT, CDR2 YENEEA, per germline. Trimming left V 4 bases short and J 4 bases short, with 11 bases between. This CDR3 is built from 14 residues. The CDR3: CASSWGAGYNEQFF. In nucleotides, the CDR3 is TGTGCCAGCAGCTGGGGGGCGGGTTACAATGAGCAGTTCTTC.

CDR3 DNA: TGTGCCAGCAGTGGAACAGGGGGCGAAGCTCGGGGCTACACCTTC. Translating gives CASSGTGGEARGYTF. The chain recombines TRBV6-1 with TRBJ1-2, with 9 positions matching TRBD1. Germline V gives CDR1 MNHNS, CDR2 SASEGT. V lost 4 bases to trimming and J lost 8 bases; unmatched junction nucleotides: 11. The CDR3 covers 15 residues.

The chain couples TRBV7-2 to TRBJ2-1; 9 nucleotides match TRBD2. Germline V lookup: CDR1 SGHTA, CDR2 FQGNSA. The CDR3 spans 16 residues. Germline trimming cut 0 bases from V and 7 bases from J; bases unmatched to any gene: 7. The CDR3 bases are TGTGCCAGCAGCTTAGCGGGGAGCGGGAGGATAAATGAGCAGTTCTTC. Translated, it gives CASSLAGSGRINEQFF.

The V call is TRBV2, the J call TRBJ1-5; 7 nucleotides match TRBD1. This CDR3 is built from 15 residues. Losses at the gene ends were 7 bases for V and 2 bases for J; bases not matched to a gene: 8. Looked up from germline, CDR1 is SNHLY and CDR2 is FYNNEI. The CDR3 DNA sequence: TGTGCCAGCAAATCGGGACAGCAGCGCAATCAGCCCCAGCATTTT. Amino acids: CASKSGQQRNQPQHF. Full variable domain (rest looked up from reference TRBV2 and TRBJ1-5): EPEVTQTPSHQVTQMGQEVILRCVPISNHLYFYWYRQILGQKVEFLVSFYNNEISEKSEIFDDQFSVERPDGSNFTLKIRSTKLEDSAMYFCASKSGQQRNQPQHFGDGTRLSIL.

J is TRBJ1-1 and V is TRBV5-1; D not resolved. The CDR3 runs to 13 residues. CDR1 is SGHRS, CDR2 YFSETQ, per germline. The germline V and J ends were trimmed by 1 base and 6 bases, with 10 bases remaining between them. The CDR3 loop is CASSLSVSAEAFF. Here the CDR3 DNA reads TGCGCCAGCAGCTTGAGCGTATCGGCTGAAGCTTTCTTT.

This chain connects TRBV2 to TRBJ2-5; D remains unclear. Per the germline V gene, CDR1 is SNHLY and CDR2 is FYNNEI. This CDR3 is built from 13 residues. The V and J ends lost 11 bases and 2 bases respectively, with 15 bases between them. CDR3 in DNA: TGTGCCGGGGAAACCGGCTTTCAAGAGACCCAGTACTTC. It yields the protein CAGETGFQETQYF.

This clone was seen a few times. This chain connects TRBV28 to TRBJ2-4; D not resolved. The germline CDR1 and CDR2 sequences are MDHEN and SYDVKM. Trimming cost V 8 bases and J 0 bases, with 2 bases left between them. CDR3 size: 11 residues. In DNA form, the CDR3 reads TGTGCCAGCGTAGCCAAAAACATTCAGTACTTC. Its protein product is CASVAKNIQYF.

The chain carries TRBV27 and TRBJ2-3, with TRBD1 identical over 11 bases. There are 18 residues in the CDR3. The trim removed 6 bases at V and 7 bases at J, leaving 18 bases unmatched. Germline CDR1 MNHEY, CDR2 SMNVEV (reference sequence). The CDR3, as DNA: TGTGCCAGCAGGCCCGGGACAGGGGGGAGAGGGGACCTTAATACGCAGTATTTT. Protein: CASRPGTGGRGDLNTQYF.

On this clone: At one of its ends the junction is not consistent with the germline gene, which may arise from a read error. This chain joins TRBV7-9 and TRBJ2-3; D may be TRBD2 (5 bases). Germline assignment: CDR1 SEHNR and CDR2 FQNEAQ (reference sequence). The CDR3 loop spans 12 amino acids. In DNA form, the CDR3 reads TGTGCCAGCAGCTTACTGTCCAACCCCGGGGATTTT. This gives the protein CASSLLSNPGDF.

This clone was observed a few times. The rearrangement uses TRBV5-4 and TRBJ2-7; possible D gene TRBD2, 6 bases. CDR3 size: 13 residues. The germline gives CDR1 SGHNT, CDR2 YYREEE (reference sequence). The V end was cut by 4 bases, the J end by 4 bases, with 12 bases between. This CDR3 is CASSMAGGYEQYF. As DNA, the CDR3 is TGTGCCAGCAGCATGGCCGGGGGTTACGAGCAGTACTTC.

V usage is TRBV28 and J usage is TRBJ1-5; D uncertain. The germline V gene encodes CDR1 MDHEN and CDR2 SYDVKM. Trimming took 2 bases from V and 3 from J, leaving 8 bases between them. The CDR3 is 14 amino acids. The CDR3, as DNA: TGTGCCAGCAGTTTAGCAGGATACAATCAGCCCCAGCATTTT. Amino acids: CASSLAGYNQPQHF.

CDR3 amino acids: CASSLYTNEKLFF. DNA of the CDR3: TGTGCCAGCAGTCTCTATACTAATGAAAAACTGTTTTTT. This chain joins TRBV25-1 and TRBJ1-4; D ambiguous. The CDR3 totals 13 residues. The V end lost 5 bases, the J end lost 2 bases, and 6 bases lay between the germline ends. Germline loops: CDR1 MGHDK, CDR2 SYGVNS.

The gene calls are TRBV30 and TRBJ2-5; D not resolved. CDR1 and CDR2 (germline): GTSNPN, SVGIG (reference sequence). With 5 bases removed from V and 1 base from J, the gap between germline ends came to 14 bases. The CDR3 sequence is 14 residues long. The CDR3 loop is CAWRGLAVQETQYF. The CDR3 DNA reads TGTGCCTGGCGAGGCTTGGCAGTCCAAGAGACCCAGTACTTC.

The chain is built from TRBV4-2 and TRBJ1-1, with a weak D call TRBD1 (6 bases). Trimming cost V 2 bases and J 1 base, with 14 bases left between them. The length of the CDR3 is 16 residues. Per germline, CDR1 LGHNA and CDR2 YNFKEQ. CDR3 region: CASSQPWDTQNTEAFF. In DNA, the CDR3 is TGTGCCAGCAGCCAACCCTGGGACACCCAGAACACTGAAGCTTTCTTT.